The clone carrying this T cell receptor beta chain was seen repeatedly, ten times or more. Its antigen is unknown. This entry comes from a study of early T cells in non-severe SARS-CoV-2 infection. Findings of the study overall: Matching against VDJdb likely underestimated virus-specific expansions, favoring anti-spike CD8.

The CDR3 is 15 residues long. The germline V gene encodes CDR1 MNHEY and CDR2 SVGAGI. With V trimmed by 2 bases and J by 7 bases, 8 bases remained unmatched. Each cDNA molecule carried a unique molecular identifier. MiXCR, run by TCRdb on the 5' RACE reads, gives a single entry per CDR3 protein. The sample lists 50,000 or so distinct CDR3 sequences; 3.5% to 5% were seen once. The chain combines TRBV6-5 with TRBJ2-7; 10 positions match TRBD1. This receptor was obtained from an adult who was a healthcare worker with PCR-confirmed SARS-CoV-2 infection or an uninfected control (not recorded which). What was sequenced was whole blood. The DNA of the CDR3 is TGTGCCAGCAGTTACAGGGGACAGGGGTCAGGGGAGCAGTACTTC. Its protein is CASSYRGQGSGEQYF.